Below are 11 T cell receptor beta chains sequenced from a single sample in a study of cytomegalovirus exposure and HLA in healthy donors. PCR was performed using 60 Vbeta and 13 Jbeta primers. Method: immunoSEQ multiplex PCR; TCRdb's copy keeps in-frame clones and lacks some. The sample lists 95,000 or so clones, around 70% occurring once. The sequencing sample was made of PBMCs. The receptors stem from a woman in her forties or fifties in good health and CMV-seropositive.

The rearrangement links TRBV9 to TRBJ2-1, with TRBD2 identical over 10 bases. Trimming at V came to 4 bases and at J to 1 base, leaving 8 bases not matched to a gene. The CDR3 loop spans 17 amino acids. From germline, CDR1 is SGDLS and CDR2 YYNGEE. The CDR3 loop is CASSLGLAEISYNEQFF. The CDR3 DNA reads TGTGCCAGCAGCCTCGGACTAGCGGAGATTTCCTACAATGAGCAGTTCTTC.

This clone was observed a few times. The chain couples TRBV11-2 to TRBJ1-6; D is unclear. The CDR3 length is 13 residues. Trimming removed 2 bases from V and 8 bases from J, with 7 bases in between. CDR1 SGHAT and CDR2 FQNNGV come from the germline V gene. As DNA, the CDR3 is TGTGCCAGCAGCTTAAACGAGGATTCACCCCTCCACTTT. Translation gives CASSLNEDSPLHF.

The chain is built from TRBV9 and TRBJ2-2, with 12 positions matching TRBD2. Germline values: CDR1 SGDLS, CDR2 YYNGEE. The V segment lost 0 bases and the J segment 5 bases; nucleotides outside the gene matches: 2. The CDR3 is made up of 16 amino acids. The CDR3 coding sequence is TGTGCCAGCAGCGTAGGACTAGCGGGAGTAACCGGGGAGCTGTTTTTT. It translates to CASSVGLAGVTGELFF.

This clone turned up a few times. The V call is TRBV5-1, the J call TRBJ2-3; D uncertain. V was cut by 3 bases and J by 3 bases, with 14 bases left in between. Germline V gene data show CDR1 as SGHRS and CDR2 as YFSETQ. This CDR3 has 15 residues. CDR3 DNA sequence: TGCGCCAGCAGCTCGGTGTTAATGCGGACAGATACGCAGTATTTT. Protein product: CASSSVLMRTDTQYF.

The chain joins TRBV2 to TRBJ2-1, with D perhaps matching TRBD2 (5 bases). V was shortened by 5 bases and J by 3 bases, with 8 bases between the two germline ends. This CDR3 is 13 amino acids long. Per germline, CDR1 SNHLY and CDR2 FYNNEI. The CDR3 loop reads CASSRTGYNEQFF. Written as DNA, the CDR3 is TGTGCCAGCAGTAGGACTGGCTACAATGAGCAGTTCTTC.

In this sample, this clone turned up once. The chain uses TRBV18 and TRBJ2-7; 8 bases agree with TRBD1. J lost 3 bases, V lost 6 bases, and 7 bases had no gene match. The CDR3 has 14 residues. Germline V gives CDR1 KGHSH, CDR2 LQKENI. The CDR3 region is CASSDRGLSYEQYF. CDR3 nucleotide sequence: TGTGCCAGCTCTGACAGGGGCCTAAGCTACGAGCAGTACTTC.

The V call is TRBV27, the J call TRBJ1-1; no firm D call. The CDR3 spans 14 residues. V was cut by 4 bases and J by 11 bases, with 20 bases left in between. Germline lookup yields CDR1 MNHEY and CDR2 SMNVEV (reference sequence). As DNA, the CDR3 is TGTGCCAGCAGTTCAACAATTCCATCCCTGGGCGCTTTCTTT. Amino acid sequence: CASSSTIPSLGAFF.

The chain carries TRBV14 and TRBJ1-1; unclear D gene. CDR1 is SGHDN and CDR2 is FVKESK in the germline V gene. This CDR3 is built from 13 residues. With 5 bases removed from V and 8 bases from J, the gap between germline ends came to 15 bases. As DNA, the CDR3 is TGTGCCAGCAGCAAAGGCATCATACTAGAAGCTTTCTTT. Translated: CASSKGIILEAFF.

The rearrangement joins TRBV7-9 to TRBJ2-1; TRBD2 aligns across 14 bases. V lost 4 bases and J lost 9; bases outside the gene matches: 5. The CDR3 spans 15 residues. Looked up from germline, CDR1 is SEHNR and CDR2 is FQNEAQ (reference sequence). The CDR3 spells CASSSGLAGVSEQFF. DNA for the CDR3: TGTGCCAGCAGCTCGGGACTAGCGGGAGTTTCTGAGCAGTTCTTC.

Only one count was recorded for this clone. The chain uses TRBV7-3 and TRBJ2-7; D gene unclear. Trimming left V 5 bases short and J 2 bases short, with 13 bases between. Germline CDR1 and CDR2: SGHTA and FQGTGA. This CDR3 has 14 residues. CDR3 bases: TGTGCCAGCAGCCCCCCGCGCCTCCCCTACGAGCAGTACTTC. Translated: CASSPPRLPYEQYF.

This chain uses TRBV27 with TRBJ2-7, with a weak D call TRBD1 (5 bases). V lost 2 bases to trimming and J lost 7 bases, with 9 bases between them. Germline loops: CDR1 MNHEY, CDR2 SMNVEV (reference sequence). The CDR3 loop spans 12 amino acids. The CDR3 DNA is TGTGCCAGCAGTTTACTTAGGGGAGAGCAGTACTTC. Amino acid sequence: CASSLLRGEQYF.